This T cell receptor (beta chain) originates from a study of cytomegalovirus exposure and HLA in healthy donors. On the study more broadly: Samples from HLA-typed donors yielded 65 million to 85 million unique TCRs in an early data release.

60 Vbeta and 13 Jbeta primers were used in PCR. The protocol was immunoSEQ multiplex PCR, while the TCRdb copy is restricted to in-frame clones and leaves out a portion. The data hold some 110,000 clones, with roughly three quarters observed a single time. The CDR3 covers 14 residues. Germline loops: CDR1 LNHDA, CDR2 SQIVND (reference sequence). V dropped 7 bases and J dropped 4; count of bases not matched to a gene: 6. Among the donors, all were healthy bone marrow donors. This sequence originates from a man in his fifties or sixties in good health and CMV-seropositive. Specimen: PBMCs. The chain joins TRBV19 to TRBJ1-1, with 10 nucleotides matching TRBD1. CDR3 amino acids: CASIWGQGSTEAFF. In DNA form, the CDR3 reads TGTGCCAGTATTTGGGGACAGGGGAGCACTGAAGCTTTCTTT.